One sample yielded the 25 T cell receptor beta chains listed below, sequenced in a study of tumor-infiltrating lymphocytes in localized non-small cell lung cancer. Measured with immunoSEQ multiplex PCR; TCRdb has only the in-frame clones, and not every one. The table records 20,000 or so clones, roughly 66% of them present only once. The sample consisted of lung tumor tissue. These receptors were taken from a human donor with non-small cell lung cancer.

The J gene is TRBJ1-1, the V gene TRBV6-6, with TRBD1 matching over 8 bases. The CDR3 has 14 amino acids. Germline CDR1 is MNHNY and CDR2 is SVGAGI (reference sequence). V was pared by 6 bases and J by 5 bases, with 8 bases of the junction left unmatched. DNA for the CDR3: TGTGCCAGCAGCCTCCAGGGGGCGAGGACTGAAGCTTTCTTT. It codes for CASSLQGARTEAFF.

This rearrangement joins TRBV10-1 to TRBJ2-5; 7 bases fit TRBD2. V lost 5 bases, J lost 3 bases, and 3 bases stayed unmatched. The CDR3 is made up of 13 amino acids. Per germline, CDR1 WNHNN and CDR2 SYGVQD (reference sequence). The CDR3 coding sequence is TGCGCCAGCAGTCCGGGACTAAAAGAGACCCAGTACTTC. It yields the protein CASSPGLKETQYF.

In its sample, this clone was seen a few times. V is TRBV7-2 and J is TRBJ2-7; D gene ambiguous. The germline CDR1 and CDR2 sequences are SGHTA and FQGNSA. Between the trimmed V and J ends, which lost 3 bases and 2 bases, there was a span of 5 bases. This CDR3 has 12 amino acids. The chain's CDR3 is CASSFTAYEQYF. CDR3 DNA: TGTGCCAGCAGCTTTACAGCCTACGAGCAGTACTTC.

The rearrangement joins TRBV29-1 to TRBJ1-2; no reliable D call. V was clipped by 6 bases and J by 0 bases, with 14 bases between them. This CDR3 is built from 14 residues. Germline CDR1 SQVTM, CDR2 ANQGSEA. The CDR3 loop is CSVNLGHSNYGYTF. CDR3 nucleotides: TGCAGCGTGAATTTAGGGCATTCTAACTATGGCTACACCTTC.

The genes are TRBV30 and TRBJ1-6, with TRBD1 matching over 9 bases. The CDR3 has 12 amino acids. V dropped 2 bases and J dropped 13; count of bases not matched to a gene: 3. Germline V gene lookup returns CDR1 GTSNPN and CDR2 SVGIG (reference sequence). This chain's CDR3 is CAWSSTGGPLHF. The CDR3 DNA is TGTGCCTGGAGTAGTACAGGGGGCCCCCTCCACTTT.

This sequence joins TRBV5-4 and TRBJ1-4; TRBD1 matches at 7 bases. Germline CDR1 SGHNT, CDR2 YYREEE (reference sequence). This CDR3 has 14 residues. V shed 3 bases and J 7 bases; nucleotides not matched to a gene: 6. CDR3 loop: CASSWAGGGEKLFF. The CDR3 DNA is TGTGCCAGCAGCTGGGCAGGGGGAGGTGAAAAACTGTTTTTT.

The chain uses TRBV18 and TRBJ1-2, with D possibly TRBD1 on 6 matching bases. The V gene lost 1 base and the J gene lost 6 bases, with 18 bases spanning the gap. Germline V gene sequence: CDR1 KGHSH, CDR2 LQKENI. This CDR3 comprises 16 residues. CDR3 loop: CASSPQSGTWGNGYTF. In nucleotides, the CDR3 is TGTGCCAGCTCACCACAATCTGGGACATGGGGAAATGGCTACACCTTC. The full variable domain, rest sourced from reference TRBV18 and TRBJ1-2, is NAGVMQNPRHLVRRRGQEARLRCSPMKGHSHVYWYRQLPEEGLKFMVYLQKENIIDESGMPKERFSAEFPKEGPSILRIQQVVRGDSAAYFCASSPQSGTWGNGYTFGSGTRLTVV.

The CDR3 here is CASSGSGYQPQHF. In DNA, the CDR3 is TGTGCCAGCAGTGGTTCCGGGTATCAGCCCCAGCATTTT. The V and J genes are TRBV2 and TRBJ1-5; no firm D call. V was trimmed by 4 bases and J by 5 bases, leaving 9 bases between them. The germline V gene encodes CDR1 SNHLY and CDR2 FYNNEI. The CDR3 runs to 13 residues.

V gene TRBV6-5 combines with J gene TRBJ1-5; a possible D gene is TRBD1 (6 bases). Trimming took off 0 bases at V and 7 bases at J, with 13 bases between the two ends. The CDR3 has 15 residues. CDR1 is MNHEY, CDR2 SVGAGI, per germline. The DNA of the CDR3 is TGTGCCAGCAGTTACTCTCCGACAGGCCAACAGCCCCAGCATTTT. Its protein is CASSYSPTGQQPQHF.

The chain couples TRBV18 to TRBJ2-1; D might be TRBD2 (6 bases). The germline V gene has CDR1 KGHSH and CDR2 LQKENI. Trimming pared 1 base from V and 2 bases from J, leaving 15 bases between. The CDR3 spans 17 residues. The CDR3 bases are TGTGCCAGCTCACCACTGTCTGCTCCGGGGGCCTACAATGAGCAGTTCTTC. Translating it yields CASSPLSAPGAYNEQFF.

The CDR3 DNA is TGTGCCAGCAGCTTAACTAGCGGGGGGAATGTCAATACGCAGTATTTT. This encodes CASSLTSGGNVNTQYF. The rearrangement links TRBV7-2 to TRBJ2-3; TRBD2 matches at 12 bases. In germline, CDR1 is SGHTA, CDR2 FQGNSA. This CDR3 comprises 16 residues. After removal of 2 bases from V and 7 bases from J, the junction contained 7 bases not matched to a gene. Full variable domain (outside the CDR3, taken from reference TRBV7-2 and TRBJ2-3): GAGVSQSPSNKVTEKGKDVELRCDPISGHTALYWYRQSLGQGLEFLIYFQGNSAPDKSGLPSDRFSAERTGGSVSTLTIQRTQQEDSAVYLCASSLTSGGNVNTQYFGPGTRLTVL.

V gene TRBV7-2 combines with J gene TRBJ1-2; D is possibly TRBD1 (6 bases). Germline CDR1 and CDR2: SGHTA and FQGNSA. Trimming removed 6 bases at V and 2 bases at J, with 10 bases between. The CDR3 spans 13 residues. The CDR3 sequence: CASSYRVNYGYTF. DNA for the CDR3: TGTGCCAGCAGTTACAGGGTAAACTATGGCTACACCTTC.

V and J are TRBV18 and TRBJ2-7; D is undetermined. V lost 1 base to trimming and J lost 5 bases, with 9 bases between them. Per the germline V gene, CDR1 is KGHSH and CDR2 is LQKENI. This CDR3 is 13 amino acids long. The CDR3 nucleotides are TGTGCCAGCTCACCACAGGGATTCCACGAGCAGTACTTC. Encoded protein: CASSPQGFHEQYF. The full variable domain, completed using reference TRBV18 and TRBJ2-7, is NAGVMQNPRHLVRRRGQEARLRCSPMKGHSHVYWYRQLPEEGLKFMVYLQKENIIDESGMPKERFSAEFPKEGPSILRIQQVVRGDSAAYFCASSPQGFHEQYFGPGTRLTVT.

The genes are TRBV7-2 and TRBJ2-1, with D uncertain. V was pared by 1 base and J by 7 bases, with 11 bases between. There are 14 residues in the CDR3. The V gene's germline CDR1 is SGHTA and CDR2 FQGNSA. The CDR3 reads CASSLVRMNNEQFF. In DNA, the CDR3 is TGTGCCAGCAGCTTAGTGCGGATGAATAATGAGCAGTTCTTC.

This chain uses TRBV7-2 with TRBJ1-2; 11 bases line up with TRBD1. Germline V gene sequence: CDR1 SGHTA, CDR2 FQGNSA. Trimming at V came to 5 bases and at J to 8 bases, leaving 10 bases not matched to a gene. The CDR3 has 15 amino acids. CDR3 loop: CASSTRTGGEGGYTF. The CDR3 region has the DNA TGTGCCAGCAGCACCAGGACAGGGGGCGAGGGAGGCTACACCTTC.

The chain is built from TRBV6-6 and TRBJ2-1; either TRBD1 or TRBD2 may fit D (5 bases each). The CDR3 covers 16 residues. Germline CDR1 is MNHNY and CDR2 is SVGAGI (reference sequence). V lost 3 bases and J lost 3, with 15 bases in between. CDR3 protein: CASSYGGRGNYNEQFF. DNA of the CDR3: TGTGCCAGCAGTTATGGGGGACGGGGAAACTACAATGAGCAGTTCTTC.

This clone has a handful of counts. The gene calls are TRBV5-4 and TRBJ1-2; D is unclear. The CDR3 extends over 14 amino acids. Trimming took off 1 base at V and 3 bases at J, with 10 bases between the two ends. From germline, CDR1 is SGHNT and CDR2 YYREEE (reference sequence). The CDR3 protein is CASSLPGEDYGYTF. CDR3 nucleotides: TGTGCCAGCAGCTTGCCCGGGGAGGACTATGGCTACACCTTC.

The chain uses TRBV10-3 and TRBJ2-7, with 9 bases aligning to TRBD1. The CDR3 contains 15 residues. V was clipped by 10 bases and J by 0 bases; unmatched bases: 10. CDR1 and CDR2 (germline): ENHRY, SYGVKD. CDR3 region: CATAAGTGSSYEQYF. The CDR3 nucleotides read TGTGCCACCGCCGCCGGGACAGGGAGCTCCTACGAGCAGTACTTC.

This chain joins TRBV10-3 and TRBJ1-2, with TRBD1 matching over 11 bases. Germline assignment: CDR1 ENHRY and CDR2 SYGVKD. The CDR3 sequence is 13 residues long. V lost 8 bases and J lost 3; bases outside the gene matches: 2. This CDR3 reads CAIGQGADYGYTF. The CDR3 DNA follows: TGTGCCATCGGACAGGGGGCGGACTATGGCTACACCTTC.

The chain has TRBV6-1 and TRBJ2-1, with TRBD1 as a possible D gene (6 bases). Germline V CDR1 and CDR2: MNHNS, SASEGT. V lost 6 bases and J 0 bases, leaving 12 bases between the germline ends. There are 15 residues in the CDR3. The CDR3 here is CASRGGTSSYNEQFF. CDR3 DNA sequence: TGTGCCAGCAGAGGGGGAACTAGCTCCTACAATGAGCAGTTCTTC.

The chain links TRBV7-2 to TRBJ2-7, with a tentative D call TRBD2 (5 bases). The ends were cut back, 4 bases at V and 0 bases at J, with 13 bases in the middle. Germline-derived CDR1 and CDR2 are SGHTA and FQGNSA. The CDR3 runs 15 residues. The CDR3 DNA is TGTGCCAGCAGCTCGGCGGGCAAATCCTCCTACGAGCAGTACTTC. As protein: CASSSAGKSSYEQYF.

V is TRBV27 and J is TRBJ2-7; no reliable D call. This CDR3 spans 14 amino acids. Germline V lookup: CDR1 MNHEY, CDR2 SMNVEV (reference sequence). Trimming pared 1 base from V and 2 bases from J, leaving 9 bases between. Here the CDR3 DNA reads TGTGCCAGCAGTTTATTGGGCGGTGCCTACGAGCAGTACTTC. This gives the protein CASSLLGGAYEQYF.

This clone was detected only a few times. V is TRBV7-8 and J is TRBJ1-2; TRBD1 matches 10 bases. Germline values: CDR1 SGHVS, CDR2 FQNEAQ. The CDR3 totals 14 residues. The J segment lost 7 bases and the V segment lost 1 base, leaving 3 bases of the junction unmatched. CDR3 loop: CASSLGTGGFGYTF. DNA of the CDR3: TGTGCCAGCAGCTTAGGGACAGGGGGATTTGGCTACACCTTC.

V is TRBV18 and J is TRBJ2-7, with 7 positions matching TRBD2. This CDR3 spans 18 amino acids. V lost 8 bases to trimming and J lost 3 bases; unmatched junction nucleotides: 22. Germline loops: CDR1 KGHSH, CDR2 LQKENI. The CDR3 sequence is CASARAGNRRIQYYEQYF. CDR3 nucleotides: TGTGCCAGCGCAAGAGCGGGGAATAGGCGGATACAATACTACGAGCAGTACTTC. The full variable domain, rest sourced from reference TRBV18 and TRBJ2-7, is NAGVMQNPRHLVRRRGQEARLRCSPMKGHSHVYWYRQLPEEGLKFMVYLQKENIIDESGMPKERFSAEFPKEGPSILRIQQVVRGDSAAYFCASARAGNRRIQYYEQYFGPGTRLTVT.

This clone was counted only a few times. CDR3 sequence: CASSLGIVGTYGYTF. The CDR3, as DNA: TGCGCCAGCAGCTTAGGCATCGTAGGTACCTATGGCTACACCTTC. The V gene is TRBV5-1, the J gene TRBJ1-2, with D unresolved. The germline V gene has CDR1 SGHRS and CDR2 YFSETQ. The V gene lost 2 bases and the J gene lost 4 bases, with 15 bases spanning the gap. The CDR3 consists of 15 residues.